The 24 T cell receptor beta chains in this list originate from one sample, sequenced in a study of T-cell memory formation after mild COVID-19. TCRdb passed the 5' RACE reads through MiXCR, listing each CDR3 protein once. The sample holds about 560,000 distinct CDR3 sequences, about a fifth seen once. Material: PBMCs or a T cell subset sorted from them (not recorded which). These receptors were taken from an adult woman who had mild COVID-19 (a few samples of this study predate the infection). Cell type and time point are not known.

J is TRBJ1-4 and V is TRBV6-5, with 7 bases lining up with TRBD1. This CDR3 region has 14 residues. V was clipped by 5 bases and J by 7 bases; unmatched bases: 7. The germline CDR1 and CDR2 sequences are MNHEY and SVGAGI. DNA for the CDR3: TGTGCCAGCAGTCTCGACAGGGAGGGTGAAAAACTGTTTTTT. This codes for CASSLDREGEKLFF.

The CDR3 loop is CASSFGATSEAFF. The CDR3 coding sequence is TGTGCCAGCAGTTTTGGGGCTACGTCTGAAGCTTTCTTT. The chain carries TRBV12-3 or TRBV12-4 and TRBJ1-1; D possibly corresponds to TRBD1 (5 bases). Trimming cost V 3 bases and J 6 bases, with 11 bases left between them. The CDR3 runs to 13 residues.

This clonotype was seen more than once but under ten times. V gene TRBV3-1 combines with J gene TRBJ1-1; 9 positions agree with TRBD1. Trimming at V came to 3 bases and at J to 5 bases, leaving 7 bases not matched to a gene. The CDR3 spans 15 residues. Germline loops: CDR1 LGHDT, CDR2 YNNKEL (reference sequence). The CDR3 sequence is CASSHLTGGRTEAFF. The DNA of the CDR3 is TGTGCCAGCAGCCACCTGACAGGGGGGAGAACTGAAGCTTTCTTT.

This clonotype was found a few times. The CDR3 region is CASSDPLGGTNEQFF. CDR3 DNA sequence: TGTGCCAGCAGTGACCCCTTGGGGGGGACAAATGAGCAGTTCTTC. The chain links TRBV2 to TRBJ2-1, with a possible D match to TRBD2 (7 bases). This CDR3 spans 15 amino acids. CDR1 and CDR2 (germline): SNHLY, FYNNEI. V lost 3 bases and J lost 7, with 16 bases in between.

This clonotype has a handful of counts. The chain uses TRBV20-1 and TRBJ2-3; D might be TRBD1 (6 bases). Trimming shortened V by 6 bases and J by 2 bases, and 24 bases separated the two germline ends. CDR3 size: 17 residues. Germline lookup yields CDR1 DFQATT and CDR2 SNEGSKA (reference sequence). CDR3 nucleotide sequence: TGCAGTGCCTTCAATCAGGGCCCACAGGGCGTCACAGATACGCAGTATTTT. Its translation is CSAFNQGPQGVTDTQYF.

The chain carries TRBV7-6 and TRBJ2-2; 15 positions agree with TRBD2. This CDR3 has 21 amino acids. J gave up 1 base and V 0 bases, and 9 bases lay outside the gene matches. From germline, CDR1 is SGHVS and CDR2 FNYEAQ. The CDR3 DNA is TGTGCCAGCAGCTTAGCGCCAGGACTAGCGGGAGGGCGAGTGAACACCGGGGAGCTGTTTTTT. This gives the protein CASSLAPGLAGGRVNTGELFF.

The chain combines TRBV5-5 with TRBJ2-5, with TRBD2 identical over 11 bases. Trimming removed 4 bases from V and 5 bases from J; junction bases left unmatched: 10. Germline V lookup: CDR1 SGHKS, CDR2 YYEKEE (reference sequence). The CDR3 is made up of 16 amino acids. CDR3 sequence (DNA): TGTGCCAGCAGCAATAGCGGGGGGGGAGTTGGTGAGACCCAGTACTTC. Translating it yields CASSNSGGGVGETQYF.

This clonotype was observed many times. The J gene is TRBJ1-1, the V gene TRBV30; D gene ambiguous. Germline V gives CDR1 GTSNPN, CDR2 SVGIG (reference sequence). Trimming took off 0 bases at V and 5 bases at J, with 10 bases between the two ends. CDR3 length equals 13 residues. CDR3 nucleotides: TGTGCCTGGAGTGTACAACTAGGGACTGAAGCTTTCTTT. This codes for CAWSVQLGTEAFF.

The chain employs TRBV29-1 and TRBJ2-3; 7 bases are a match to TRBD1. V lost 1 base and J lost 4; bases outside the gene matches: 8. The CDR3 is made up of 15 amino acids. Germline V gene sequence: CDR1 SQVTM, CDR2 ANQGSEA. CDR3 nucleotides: TGCAGCGTTGAAGGTCGGCAGGGGGTGGCAGATACGCAGTATTTT. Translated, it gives CSVEGRQGVADTQYF.

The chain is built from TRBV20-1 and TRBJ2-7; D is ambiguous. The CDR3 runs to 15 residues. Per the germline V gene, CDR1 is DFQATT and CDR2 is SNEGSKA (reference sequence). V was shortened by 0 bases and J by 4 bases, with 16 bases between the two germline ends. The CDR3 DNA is TGCAGTGCTAGAGAAGTGTTGGGTTCAGCTTACGAGCAGTACTTC. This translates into CSAREVLGSAYEQYF.

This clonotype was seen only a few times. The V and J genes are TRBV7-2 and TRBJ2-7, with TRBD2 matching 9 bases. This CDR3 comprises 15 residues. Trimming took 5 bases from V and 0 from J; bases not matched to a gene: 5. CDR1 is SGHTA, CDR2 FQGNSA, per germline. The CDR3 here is CASSIETSGSYEQYF. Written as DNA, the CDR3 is TGTGCCAGCAGCATAGAGACTAGCGGCTCCTACGAGCAGTACTTC. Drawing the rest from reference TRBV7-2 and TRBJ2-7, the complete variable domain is GAGVSQSPSNKVTEKGKDVELRCDPISGHTALYWYRQSLGQGLEFLIYFQGNSAPDKSGLPSDRFSAERTGGSVSTLTIQRTQQEDSAVYLCASSIETSGSYEQYFGPGTRLTVT.

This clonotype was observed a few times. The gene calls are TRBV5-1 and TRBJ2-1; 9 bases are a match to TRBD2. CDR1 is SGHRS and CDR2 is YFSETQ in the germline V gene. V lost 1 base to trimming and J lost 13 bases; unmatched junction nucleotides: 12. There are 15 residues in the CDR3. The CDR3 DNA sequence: TGCGCCAGCAGCTTGATAGCGGGGGATCCGAGCGAACAGTTCTTC. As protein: CASSLIAGDPSEQFF.

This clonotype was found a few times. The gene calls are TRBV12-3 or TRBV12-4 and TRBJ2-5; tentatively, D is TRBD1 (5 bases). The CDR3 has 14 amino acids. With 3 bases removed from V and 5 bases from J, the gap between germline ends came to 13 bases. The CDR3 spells CASSFPGLWETQYF. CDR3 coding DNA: TGTGCCAGCAGTTTCCCAGGGCTGTGGGAGACCCAGTACTTC.

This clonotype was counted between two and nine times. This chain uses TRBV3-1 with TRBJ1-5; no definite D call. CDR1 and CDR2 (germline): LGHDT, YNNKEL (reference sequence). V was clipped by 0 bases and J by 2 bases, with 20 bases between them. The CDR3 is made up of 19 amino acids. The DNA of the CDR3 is TGTGCCAGCAGCCAAGATCCGGTCGTGGTCCGAAGGGGCAATCAGCCCCAGCATTTT. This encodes CASSQDPVVVRRGNQPQHF. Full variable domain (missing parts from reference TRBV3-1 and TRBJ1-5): DTAVSQTPKYLVTQMGNDKSIKCEQNLGHDTMYWYKQDSKKFLKIMFSYNNKELIINETVPNRFSPKSPDKAHLNLHINSLELGDSAVYFCASSQDPVVVRRGNQPQHFGDGTRLSIL.

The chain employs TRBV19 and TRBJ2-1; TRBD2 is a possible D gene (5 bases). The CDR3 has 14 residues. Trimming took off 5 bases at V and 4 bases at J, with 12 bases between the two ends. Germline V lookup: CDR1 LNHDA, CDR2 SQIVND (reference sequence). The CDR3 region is CASSAGADYNEQFF. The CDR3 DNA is TGTGCCAGTAGTGCAGGAGCGGATTACAATGAGCAGTTCTTC.

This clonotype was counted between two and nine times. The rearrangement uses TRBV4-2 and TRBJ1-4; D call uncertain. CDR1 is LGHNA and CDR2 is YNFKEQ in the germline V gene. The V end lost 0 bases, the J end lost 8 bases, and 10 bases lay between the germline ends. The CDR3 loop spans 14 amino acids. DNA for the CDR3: TGTGCCAGCAGCCAAGATCCGCGCGGGGAAAAACTGTTTTTT. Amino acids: CASSQDPRGEKLFF.

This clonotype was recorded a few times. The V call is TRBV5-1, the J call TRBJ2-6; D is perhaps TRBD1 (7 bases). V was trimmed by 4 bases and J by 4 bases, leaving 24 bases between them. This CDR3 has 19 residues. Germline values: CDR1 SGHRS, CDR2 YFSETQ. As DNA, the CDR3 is TGCGCCAGCAGCCTCTCAGGGGGGCTCACTTACTTGGGGGCCAACGTCCTGACTTTC. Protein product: CASSLSGGLTYLGANVLTF.

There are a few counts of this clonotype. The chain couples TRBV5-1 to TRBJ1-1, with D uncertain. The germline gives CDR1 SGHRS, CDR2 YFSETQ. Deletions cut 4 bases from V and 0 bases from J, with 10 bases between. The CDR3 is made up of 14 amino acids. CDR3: CASSHERMNTEAFF. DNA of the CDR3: TGCGCCAGCAGCCATGAAAGAATGAACACTGAAGCTTTCTTT.

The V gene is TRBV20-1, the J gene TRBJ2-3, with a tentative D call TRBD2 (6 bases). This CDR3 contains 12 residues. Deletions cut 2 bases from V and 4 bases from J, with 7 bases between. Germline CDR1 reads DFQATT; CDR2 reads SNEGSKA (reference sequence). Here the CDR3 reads CSARTSSDTQYF. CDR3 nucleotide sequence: TGCAGTGCTAGAACTAGCTCAGATACGCAGTATTTT.

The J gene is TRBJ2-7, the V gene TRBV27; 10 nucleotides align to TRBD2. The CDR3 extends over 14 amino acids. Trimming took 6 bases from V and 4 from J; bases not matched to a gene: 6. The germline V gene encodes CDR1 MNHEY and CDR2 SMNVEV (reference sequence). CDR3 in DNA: TGTGCCAGCAGAACAGCGGGGGGGCTTTACGAGCAGTACTTC. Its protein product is CASRTAGGLYEQYF.

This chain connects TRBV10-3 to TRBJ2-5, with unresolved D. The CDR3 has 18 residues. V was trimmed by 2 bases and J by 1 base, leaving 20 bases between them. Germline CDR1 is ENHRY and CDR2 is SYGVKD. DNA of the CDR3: TGTGCCATCAGTGAGGCCCCCCGAACCGCTCCACTCCAAGAGACCCAGTACTTC. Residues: CAISEAPRTAPLQETQYF.

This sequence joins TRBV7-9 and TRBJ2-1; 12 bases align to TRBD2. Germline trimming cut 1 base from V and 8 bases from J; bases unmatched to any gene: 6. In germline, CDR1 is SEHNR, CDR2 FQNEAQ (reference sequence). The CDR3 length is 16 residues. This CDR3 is CASSLGTSGVTDEQFF. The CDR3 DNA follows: TGTGCCAGCAGCTTAGGGACTAGCGGGGTGACGGATGAGCAGTTCTTC.

This chain's CDR3 is CASRAGQGTEQYF. The CDR3 DNA reads as TGTGCCAGCAGAGCGGGACAGGGGACCGAGCAGTACTTC. The chain recombines TRBV2 with TRBJ2-7; 10 bases line up with TRBD1. Trimming took 6 bases from V and 6 from J; bases not matched to a gene: 5. Germline CDR1 reads SNHLY; CDR2 reads FYNNEI. The CDR3 extends over 13 amino acids.

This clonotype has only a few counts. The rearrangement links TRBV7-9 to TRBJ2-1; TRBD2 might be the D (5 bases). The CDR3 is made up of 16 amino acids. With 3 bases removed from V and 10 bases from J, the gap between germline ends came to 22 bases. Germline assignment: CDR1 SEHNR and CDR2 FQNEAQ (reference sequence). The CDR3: CASSLGRTDLSKEQFF. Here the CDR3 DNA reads TGTGCCAGCAGCTTGGGTCGGACGGACTTAAGCAAAGAGCAGTTCTTC.